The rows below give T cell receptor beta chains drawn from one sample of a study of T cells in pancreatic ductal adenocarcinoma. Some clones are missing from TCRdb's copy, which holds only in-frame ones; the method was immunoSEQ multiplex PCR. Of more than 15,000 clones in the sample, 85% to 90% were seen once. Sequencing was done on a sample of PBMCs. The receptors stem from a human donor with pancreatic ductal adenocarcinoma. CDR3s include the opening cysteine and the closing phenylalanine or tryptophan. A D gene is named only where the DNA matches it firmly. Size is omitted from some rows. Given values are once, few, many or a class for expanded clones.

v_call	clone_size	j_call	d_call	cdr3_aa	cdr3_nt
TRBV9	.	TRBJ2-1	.	CASSVAGSYNEQFF	TGTGCCAGCAGCGTAGCGGGGTCCTACAATGAGCAGTTCTTC
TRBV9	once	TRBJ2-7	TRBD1	CASSETGQGAGEQYF	TGTGCCAGCAGTGAAACGGGACAGGGGGCTGGAGAGCAGTACTTC
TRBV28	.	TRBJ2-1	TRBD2	CASSASSGGSDEQFF	TGTGCCAGCAGTGCTTCTAGCGGGGGTTCGGATGAGCAGTTCTTC
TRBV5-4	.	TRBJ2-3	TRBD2	CASSLESIAGAGDTQYF	TGTGCCAGCAGCTTGGAGTCTATAGCGGGGGCGGGGGATACGCAGTATTTT
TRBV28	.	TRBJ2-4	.	CASSTLGIAKNIQYF	TGTGCCAGCAGTACCCTCGGGATAGCCAAAAACATTCAGTACTTC
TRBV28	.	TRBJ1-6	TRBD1	CASTPVEGQGGSPLHF	TGTGCCAGCACTCCCGTTGAAGGACAGGGGGGTTCACCCCTCCACTTT
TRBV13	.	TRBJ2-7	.	CASTRTVGDEQYF	TGTGCCAGCACCAGGACAGTTGGGGACGAGCAGTACTTC
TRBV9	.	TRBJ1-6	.	CASSAGGADYSPLHF	TGTGCCAGCAGCGCTGGAGGGGCCGACTATTCACCCCTCCACTTT
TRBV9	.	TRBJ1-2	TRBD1	CASRGDSYGYTF	TGTGCCAGCAGGGGGGACAGCTATGGCTACACCTTC
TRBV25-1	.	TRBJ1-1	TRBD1	CASSSRGRGNTEAFF	TGTGCCAGCAGTAGCAGGGGGCGAGGGAACACTGAAGCTTTCTTT
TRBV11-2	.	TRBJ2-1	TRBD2	CASSLDLRGGSSEQFF	TGTGCCAGCAGCTTAGATTTGCGGGGGGGCAGCTCTGAGCAGTTCTTC
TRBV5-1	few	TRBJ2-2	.	CASSIGESVVGELFF	TGCGCCAGCAGCATAGGGGAATCCGTAGTGGGGGAGCTGTTTTTT
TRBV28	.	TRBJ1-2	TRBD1	CASSFTQIGQGDGYTF	TGTGCCAGCAGTTTTACCCAAATAGGACAGGGAGATGGCTACACCTTC
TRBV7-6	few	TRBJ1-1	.	CASSLDWQGNTEAFF	TGTGCCAGCAGCTTAGACTGGCAGGGAAACACTGAAGCTTTCTTT
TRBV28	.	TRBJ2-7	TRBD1	CASSLRDRSYEQYF	TGTGCCAGCAGTCTCCGGGACAGATCCTACGAGCAGTACTTC
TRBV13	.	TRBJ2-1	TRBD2	CASSFSGGSSYNEQFF	TGTGCCAGCAGCTTTAGCGGGGGGAGCTCCTACAATGAGCAGTTCTTC
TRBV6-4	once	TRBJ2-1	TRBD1	CASRAHRGRLICEQFF	TGTGCCAGCAGGGCCCACAGGGGACGGTTAATCTGTGAGCAGTTCTTC
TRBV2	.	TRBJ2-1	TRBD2	CASSELAGGLDEQFF	TGTGCCAGCAGTGAATTGGCGGGGGGGCTTGATGAGCAGTTCTTC
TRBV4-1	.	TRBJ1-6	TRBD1	CASSQDPPTGALNNSPLHF	TGCGCCAGCAGCCAAGATCCACCGACAGGGGCGTTGAATAATTCACCCCTCCACTTT
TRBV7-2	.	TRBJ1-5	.	CASSRRGQINQPQHF	TGTGCCAGCAGTCGCCGCGGGCAGATAAATCAGCCCCAGCATTTT
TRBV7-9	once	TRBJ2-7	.	CASSLSYEQYF	TGTGCCAGCAGCCTTTCCTACGAGCAGTACTTC
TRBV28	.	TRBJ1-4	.	CASSLEDRHNEKLFF	TGTGCCAGCAGTCTAGAGGACAGACATAATGAAAAACTGTTTTTT
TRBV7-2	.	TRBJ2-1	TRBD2	CASSLNPTAGGTYNEQFF	TGTGCCAGCAGCTTAAACCCCACGGCGGGGGGTACTTACAATGAGCAGTTCTTC
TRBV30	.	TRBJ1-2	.	CAWSEQGDYGYTF	TGTGCCTGGAGCGAACAGGGAGACTATGGCTACACCTTC
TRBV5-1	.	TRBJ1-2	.	CASSLEGDALGGYTF	TGCGCCAGCAGCTTGGAGGGGGACGCCCTAGGTGGCTACACCTTC
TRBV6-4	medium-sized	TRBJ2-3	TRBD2	CASSELAGGNTDTQYF	TGTGCCAGCAGTGAACTAGCGGGGGGGAACACAGATACGCAGTATTTT
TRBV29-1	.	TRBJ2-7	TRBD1	CSVHRGQREQYF	TGCAGCGTCCACAGGGGGCAAAGGGAGCAGTACTTC